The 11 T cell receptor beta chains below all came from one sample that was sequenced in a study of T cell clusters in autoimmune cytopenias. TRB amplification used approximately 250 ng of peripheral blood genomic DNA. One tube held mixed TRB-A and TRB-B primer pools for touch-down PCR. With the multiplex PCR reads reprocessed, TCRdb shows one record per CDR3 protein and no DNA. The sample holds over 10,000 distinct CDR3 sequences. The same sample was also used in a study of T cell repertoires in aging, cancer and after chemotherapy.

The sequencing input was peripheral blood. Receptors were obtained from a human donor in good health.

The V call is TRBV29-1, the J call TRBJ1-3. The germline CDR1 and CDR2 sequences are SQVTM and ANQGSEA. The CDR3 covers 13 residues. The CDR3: CSVEVFSGNTIYF.

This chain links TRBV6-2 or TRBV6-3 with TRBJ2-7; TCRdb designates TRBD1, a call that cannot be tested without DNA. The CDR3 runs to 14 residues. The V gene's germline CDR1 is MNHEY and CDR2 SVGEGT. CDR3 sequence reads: CASRTGTVQYEQYF.

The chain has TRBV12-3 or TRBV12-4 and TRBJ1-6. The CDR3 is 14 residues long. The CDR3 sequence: CASSLELGYSPLHF.

CDR3 sequence: CASRVGQGSGELFF. V gene TRBV6-5 combines with J gene TRBJ2-2; TCRdb's D call, TRBD1, is unchecked because there is no DNA. CDR1 and CDR2 (germline): MNHEY, SVGAGI. The CDR3 consists of 14 residues.

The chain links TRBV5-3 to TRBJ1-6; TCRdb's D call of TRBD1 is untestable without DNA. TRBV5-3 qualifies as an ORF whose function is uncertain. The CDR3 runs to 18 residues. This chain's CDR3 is CARSLGAAPGQGTSPLHF.

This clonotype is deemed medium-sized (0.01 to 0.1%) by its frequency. This chain's CDR3 is CAFIPVARSYNEQFF. The V and J genes are TRBV30 and TRBJ2-1. Germline V gene lookup returns CDR1 GTSNPN and CDR2 SVGIG (reference sequence). The CDR3 sequence is 15 residues long.

The CDR3 here is CASSLPVGELFF. The chain combines TRBV7-2 with TRBJ2-2; TCRdb proposes TRBD1, but this gene call is untestable without DNA. CDR3 length equals 12 residues. Germline V lookup: CDR1 SGHTA, CDR2 FQGNSA.

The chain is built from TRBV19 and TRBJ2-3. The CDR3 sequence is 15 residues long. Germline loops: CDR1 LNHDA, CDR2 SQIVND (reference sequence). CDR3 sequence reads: CASSSDGKLADTQYF.

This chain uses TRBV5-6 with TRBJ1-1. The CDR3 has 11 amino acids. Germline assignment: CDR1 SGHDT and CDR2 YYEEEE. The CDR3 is CASSLLDEAFF.

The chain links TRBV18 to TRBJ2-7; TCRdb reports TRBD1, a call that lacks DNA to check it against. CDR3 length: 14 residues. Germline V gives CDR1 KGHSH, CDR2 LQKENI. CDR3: CASSAGTGVYEQYF.

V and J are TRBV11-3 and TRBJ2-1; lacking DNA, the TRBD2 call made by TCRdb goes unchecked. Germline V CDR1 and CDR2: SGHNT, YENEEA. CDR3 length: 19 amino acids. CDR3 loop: CASSLTVGIRSGGENEQFF.